Below are 29 T cell receptor beta chains sequenced from a single sample in a study of T cell responses to AZD1222 COVID-19 vaccine. Profiling relied on immunoSEQ multiplex PCR, and the TCRdb table lists in-frame clones only, not all of them. The table includes fewer than 200,000 clones, roughly 94% detected once. The sample consisted of peripheral blood, taken 28 days after the second AZD1222 dose. The receptors here all came from an adult who received the AZD1222 COVID-19 vaccine.

This sequence joins TRBV4-1 and TRBJ1-1, with 7 bases aligning to TRBD1. The germline V gene has CDR1 MGHRA and CDR2 YSYEKL. The CDR3 is made up of 16 amino acids. The ends lost 4 bases at V and 6 bases at J; junction bases unmatched: 14. This CDR3 reads CASSPIRDSNAAEAFF. The CDR3 DNA sequence: TGCGCCAGCAGCCCTATAAGGGACAGCAATGCCGCTGAAGCTTTCTTT.

The V and J genes are TRBV15 and TRBJ1-4; TRBD1 aligns across 8 bases. The ends lost 0 bases at V and 7 bases at J; junction bases unmatched: 4. Germline assignment: CDR1 LNHNV and CDR2 YYDKDF (reference sequence). This CDR3 has 15 amino acids. In DNA form, the CDR3 reads TGTGCCACCAGCAGAGATTCAGGGGGCGGTGAAAAACTGTTTTTT. Translating gives CATSRDSGGGEKLFF.

This clone came up a few times. The same CDR3 arises from other DNA sequences in this sample as well. This chain connects TRBV5-1 to TRBJ1-5; D uncertain. This CDR3 spans 13 amino acids. The germline V and J ends were trimmed by 0 bases and 0 bases, with 1 base remaining between them. Germline V gene data show CDR1 as SGHRS and CDR2 as YFSETQ. CDR3 loop: CASSLGSNQPQHF. The CDR3 DNA is TGCGCCAGCAGCTTGGGTAGCAATCAGCCCCAGCATTTT.

The DNA of the CDR3 is TGTGCCAGCCTACAGCCGGGACAGAGGCGCGAGCAGTACTTC. Protein sequence: CASLQPGQRREQYF. The rearrangement uses TRBV6-5 and TRBJ2-7, with 7 bases identical to TRBD1. V was clipped by 8 bases and J by 6 bases; unmatched bases: 13. Per germline, CDR1 MNHEY and CDR2 SVGAGI. This CDR3 comprises 14 residues.

The V and J genes are TRBV24-1 and TRBJ1-5; 10 bases line up with TRBD1. The germline CDR1 and CDR2 sequences are KGHDR and SFDVKD. This CDR3 region has 16 residues. With V trimmed by 3 bases and J by 6 bases, 7 bases remained unmatched. The CDR3 DNA is TGTGCCACCAGTGATCCAGGGACAGGGGAGGTTCAGCCCCAGCATTTT. It encodes CATSDPGTGEVQPQHF.

CDR3 loop: CASSLGQGFVDTQYF. DNA for the CDR3: TGCGCCAGCAGCTTGGGACAGGGATTCGTAGATACGCAGTATTTT. The J gene is TRBJ2-3, the V gene TRBV5-1; 7 nucleotides line up with TRBD1. Trimming removed 0 bases from V and 5 bases from J; junction bases left unmatched: 6. This CDR3 has 15 amino acids. CDR1 SGHRS and CDR2 YFSETQ come from the germline V gene.

The gene calls are TRBV5-1 and TRBJ2-5; no clear D. Germline assignment: CDR1 SGHRS and CDR2 YFSETQ. This CDR3 has 13 residues. The V and J ends lost 0 bases and 2 bases respectively, with 5 bases between them. DNA of the CDR3: TGCGCCAGCAGCTTGGGTAGTCAAGAGACCCAGTACTTC. Translated, it gives CASSLGSQETQYF.

This clone was found once. V and J are TRBV2 and TRBJ1-1; perhaps TRBD1 as D (5 bases). CDR3 length: 14 amino acids. Germline values: CDR1 SNHLY, CDR2 FYNNEI. The V end was cut by 8 bases, the J end by 5 bases, with 18 bases between. CDR3 sequence (DNA): TGTGCCAGCTATAGACAGCCTATACCAACTGAAGCTTTCTTT. Its protein product is CASYRQPIPTEAFF.

The rearrangement joins TRBV2 to TRBJ2-2, with TRBD2 matching over 10 bases. The germline gives CDR1 SNHLY, CDR2 FYNNEI. The V gene end was trimmed by 4 bases and the J gene end by 4 bases; junction bases not matched to a gene: 15. This CDR3 comprises 19 residues. The chain's CDR3 is CASSGSWASGRSVTGELFF. The DNA of the CDR3 is TGTGCCAGCAGTGGGTCTTGGGCTAGCGGGAGATCGGTCACCGGGGAGCTGTTTTTT.

This chain links TRBV28 with TRBJ2-5, with TRBD1 identical over 9 bases. Germline CDR1 MDHEN, CDR2 SYDVKM. V trimming: 5 bases; J trimming: 4 bases; junction bases outside the gene matches: 8. This CDR3 comprises 15 residues. The CDR3 DNA follows: TGTGCCAGCAGTCGGGGACAGGGTGTATTAGAGACCCAGTACTTC. This sequence encodes CASSRGQGVLETQYF.

The chain uses TRBV27 and TRBJ2-1, with a tentative D call TRBD1 (5 bases). This CDR3 spans 15 amino acids. Germline V gene lookup returns CDR1 MNHEY and CDR2 SMNVEV (reference sequence). Trimming took 6 bases from V and 0 from J, leaving 12 bases between them. The CDR3 coding sequence is TGTGCCAGCAGCTCTGACAGTAGCTCCTACAATGAGCAGTTCTTC. Its translation is CASSSDSSSYNEQFF.

V gene TRBV5-1 combines with J gene TRBJ2-5; tentative D call: TRBD1 (6 bases). Germline assignment: CDR1 SGHRS and CDR2 YFSETQ. The CDR3 runs 13 residues. Trimming took off 2 bases at V and 5 bases at J, with 10 bases between the two ends. The CDR3 here is CASSLQGSETQYF. CDR3 bases: TGCGCCAGCAGCTTACAGGGTTCGGAGACCCAGTACTTC.

This sequence joins TRBV19 and TRBJ1-1; D is perhaps TRBD1 (6 bases). V was trimmed by 4 bases and J by 3 bases, leaving 12 bases between them. Germline-derived CDR1 and CDR2 are LNHDA and SQIVND (reference sequence). The CDR3 runs 14 residues. DNA for the CDR3: TGTGCCAGTAGTACGCTACAGGGAGACACTGAAGCTTTCTTT. Its translation is CASSTLQGDTEAFF.

The chain recombines TRBV11-2 with TRBJ2-7; 12 bases fit TRBD1. The CDR3 sequence is 15 residues long. V lost 2 bases and J lost 5; bases outside the gene matches: 4. Germline-derived CDR1 and CDR2 are SGHAT and FQNNGV. The CDR3 DNA reads TGTGCCAGCAGCTTATCCGGGACAGGGGGCAACGAGCAGTACTTC. As protein: CASSLSGTGGNEQYF.

The chain recombines TRBV19 with TRBJ2-1; either TRBD1 or TRBD2 may fit D (5 bases each). V was shortened by 2 bases and J by 3 bases, with 11 bases between the two germline ends. Germline CDR1 is LNHDA and CDR2 is SQIVND (reference sequence). The CDR3 contains 15 residues. CDR3 loop: CASSILGAYYNEQFF. In DNA form, the CDR3 reads TGTGCCAGTAGTATACTCGGGGCATACTACAATGAGCAGTTCTTC.

The gene calls are TRBV7-9 and TRBJ1-5; TRBD1 agrees at 8 bases. Trimming removed 5 bases from V and 4 bases from J; junction bases left unmatched: 10. CDR1 and CDR2 from the germline V gene are SEHNR and FQNEAQ (reference sequence). The CDR3 consists of 16 residues. The CDR3 region is CASSLGTGQVNQPQHF. CDR3 in DNA: TGTGCCAGCAGCCTAGGTACGGGACAGGTGAATCAGCCCCAGCATTTT.

Here the CDR3 reads CASSNPLSSGNTIYF. The DNA for the CDR3 is TGTGCCAGTAGCAACCCCCTGAGCTCTGGAAACACCATATATTTT. The genes are TRBV19 and TRBJ1-3; no definite D call. Germline lookup yields CDR1 LNHDA and CDR2 SQIVND (reference sequence). The CDR3 covers 15 residues. V dropped 6 bases and J dropped 0 bases, with 12 bases sitting between them.

This chain joins TRBV2 and TRBJ2-1; no firm D call. V was cut by 7 bases and J by 2 bases, with 15 bases left in between. The CDR3 extends over 15 amino acids. Germline loops: CDR1 SNHLY, CDR2 FYNNEI. CDR3: CASTWASITYNEQFF. The CDR3 DNA sequence: TGTGCCAGCACCTGGGCGTCCATTACCTACAATGAGCAGTTCTTC. The full variable domain, in which reference TRBV2 and TRBJ2-1 provide the parts outside the CDR3, is EPEVTQTPSHQVTQMGQEVILRCVPISNHLYFYWYRQILGQKVEFLVSFYNNEISEKSEIFDDQFSVERPDGSNFTLKIRSTKLEDSAMYFCASTWASITYNEQFFGPGTRLTVL.

This chain connects TRBV6-6 to TRBJ1-6; D ambiguous. Germline CDR1 is MNHNY and CDR2 is SVGAGI (reference sequence). Trimming stripped 7 bases from V and 9 bases from J, with 22 bases between. The CDR3 is made up of 16 amino acids. The CDR3 DNA reads as TGTGCCAGCAACACCCCCCGGGGTGTGCTTGGTTCACCCCTCCACTTT. Translation gives CASNTPRGVLGSPLHF.

The chain combines TRBV10-1 with TRBJ2-5, with 12 bases identical to TRBD1. V was pared by 3 bases and J by 6 bases, with 5 bases of the junction left unmatched. This CDR3 comprises 15 residues. Germline assignment: CDR1 WNHNN and CDR2 SYGVQD (reference sequence). The CDR3, as DNA: TGCGCCAGCAGTGAAGGGACAGGGGGCCCTCAGACCCAGTACTTC. This sequence encodes CASSEGTGGPQTQYF.

This clone is a singleton in its sample. The V and J genes are TRBV10-3 and TRBJ1-5, with D possibly matching TRBD1 (5 bases). The CDR3 is made up of 13 amino acids. Trimming pared 3 bases from V and 16 bases from J, leaving 19 bases between. Per germline, CDR1 ENHRY and CDR2 SYGVKD. DNA for the CDR3: TGTGCCATCAGTGACGGGGGGAGATTGGTGCAACATTTT. Protein product: CAISDGGRLVQHF.

The chain joins TRBV10-1 to TRBJ2-1, with 14 bases fitting TRBD2. Germline V lookup: CDR1 WNHNN, CDR2 SYGVQD (reference sequence). Losses at the gene ends were 6 bases for V and 6 bases for J; bases not matched to a gene: 4. The length of the CDR3 is 15 residues. CDR3 in DNA: TGCGCCAGCAGCCACGGGACTAGCGGGAGCAATGAGCAGTTCTTC. Protein product: CASSHGTSGSNEQFF.

V gene TRBV4-2 combines with J gene TRBJ2-1, with a tentative D call TRBD2 (6 bases). This CDR3 region has 17 residues. Between the trimmed V and J ends, which lost 4 bases and 0 bases, there was a span of 16 bases. CDR1 and CDR2 (germline): LGHNA, YNFKEQ. The DNA for the CDR3 is TGTGCCAGCAGCCCAAAAACCGGCGGGACCTCCTACAATGAGCAGTTCTTC. The encoded protein is CASSPKTGGTSYNEQFF.

The CDR3 sequence is CASSTTSLHEKLFF. DNA of the CDR3: TGTGCCAGCAGCACTACCTCCCTTCATGAAAAACTGTTTTTT. The genes are TRBV6-6 and TRBJ1-4; D gene uncertain. Germline CDR1 and CDR2: MNHNY and SVGAGI (reference sequence). V was cut by 6 bases and J by 6 bases, with 14 bases left in between. CDR3 length equals 14 residues.

This clone turned up a few times. The chain combines TRBV9 with TRBJ1-3; D unclear. Trimming took 4 bases from V and 1 from J, leaving 15 bases between them. The germline gives CDR1 SGDLS, CDR2 YYNGEE. The CDR3 consists of 16 residues. CDR3 sequence (DNA): TGTGCCAGCAGCTACGGATACGAACTATCTGGAAACACCATATATTTT. This codes for CASSYGYELSGNTIYF.

V gene TRBV5-1 combines with J gene TRBJ1-5; possible D gene TRBD1, 5 bases. Germline V gene sequence: CDR1 SGHRS, CDR2 YFSETQ. This CDR3 region has 17 residues. Trimming left V 2 bases short and J 1 base short, with 16 bases between. DNA for the CDR3: TGCGCCAGCAGCTTCCCTGTGGGGGAGGGAAGCAATCAGCCCCAGCATTTT. This gives the protein CASSFPVGEGSNQPQHF.

J is TRBJ1-2 and V is TRBV9, with D possibly TRBD1 on 5 matching bases. Between the trimmed V and J ends, which lost 3 bases and 3 bases, there was a span of 15 bases. Germline V gene data show CDR1 as SGDLS and CDR2 as YYNGEE. The CDR3 spans 15 residues. The CDR3 DNA reads TGTGCCAGCAGCGCTGGGACCAATTCTTACTATGGCTACACCTTC. Translating it yields CASSAGTNSYYGYTF.

The J gene is TRBJ1-6, the V gene TRBV19; D is uncertain. V shed 5 bases and J shed 7 bases, with 12 bases lying between them. Germline assignment: CDR1 LNHDA and CDR2 SQIVND (reference sequence). The length of the CDR3 is 14 residues. CDR3 in DNA: TGTGCCAGTAGTCCGCGCCCGGGCAATTCACCCCTCCACTTT. Protein: CASSPRPGNSPLHF.

This clone turned up a few times. The chain recombines TRBV6-1 with TRBJ1-4; TRBD1 might be the D (6 bases). Trimming removed 0 bases at V and 3 bases at J, with 8 bases between. The CDR3 spans 15 residues. Germline V gene data show CDR1 as MNHNS and CDR2 as SASEGT. CDR3 bases: TGTGCCAGCAGTGAAGCTGAGGGGGCTAATGAAAAACTGTTTTTT. Translated, it gives CASSEAEGANEKLFF.